Shown below are 16 T cell receptor beta chains from a single sample sequenced in a study of OX40 agonist ivuxolimab in advanced cancers. This table comes from immunoSEQ multiplex PCR, and its TCRdb copy is limited to in-frame clones, with some not included. The sample includes 30,000 or so clones, less than 90% of them seen just once. This specimen was CD4+ or CD8+ T cells sorted from blood, taken in a trial of the OX40 agonist ivuxolimab. These receptors came from an adult with an advanced solid tumor such as melanoma, head and neck, liver or kidney cancer.

The chain is built from TRBV27 and TRBJ2-7; no clear D. CDR3 size: 16 residues. CDR1 and CDR2 from the germline V gene are MNHEY and SMNVEV (reference sequence). Trimming removed 5 bases from V and 0 bases from J, with 17 bases in between. The CDR3 spells CASSPLKVGGSYEQYF. CDR3 nucleotides: TGTGCCAGCAGTCCCTTGAAGGTCGGTGGCTCCTACGAGCAGTACTTC.

V usage is TRBV6-5 and J usage is TRBJ2-7; possibly TRBD1 for D (5 bases). V lost 1 base to trimming and J lost 2 bases, with 9 bases between them. This CDR3 contains 14 residues. CDR1 and CDR2 from the germline V gene are MNHEY and SVGAGI. CDR3 region: CASSYYQGTYEQYF. DNA for the CDR3: TGTGCCAGCAGTTACTACCAGGGAACCTACGAGCAGTACTTC.

This clone appeared a single time. The chain links TRBV27 to TRBJ2-2; 11 bases fit TRBD2. V was clipped by 7 bases and J by 0 bases; unmatched bases: 7. The CDR3 loop spans 17 amino acids. Germline loops: CDR1 MNHEY, CDR2 SMNVEV (reference sequence). The CDR3 spells CASTHLAGGTNTGELFF. Written as DNA, the CDR3 is TGTGCCAGCACCCACTTAGCGGGGGGGACGAACACCGGGGAGCTGTTTTTT.

This clone was picked up one time. The chain recombines TRBV6-5 with TRBJ2-7; D call uncertain. V lost 5 bases, J lost 2 bases, and 10 bases lay in between. The CDR3 extends over 13 amino acids. Per the germline V gene, CDR1 is MNHEY and CDR2 is SVGAGI. CDR3 residues: CASSERSPYEQYF. In nucleotides, the CDR3 is TGTGCCAGCAGTGAACGATCGCCCTACGAGCAGTACTTC.

This clone was picked up one time. The rearrangement joins TRBV4-1 to TRBJ1-1, with 7 bases lining up with TRBD1. The CDR3 is 13 residues long. The germline CDR1 and CDR2 sequences are MGHRA and YSYEKL. V gave up 3 bases and J gave up 3 bases; unmatched junction bases: 1. The CDR3 DNA reads TGCGCCAGCAGCCACACAGGGGACACTGAAGCTTTCTTT. It specifies CASSHTGDTEAFF.

The rearrangement uses TRBV27 and TRBJ2-3, with D perhaps TRBD1 (6 bases). Trimming removed 5 bases at V and 9 bases at J, with 9 bases between. Per the germline V gene, CDR1 is MNHEY and CDR2 is SMNVEV (reference sequence). This CDR3 is built from 11 residues. CDR3 coding DNA: TGTGCCAGCAGTCCAGGGGTAACGCAGTATTTT. Protein: CASSPGVTQYF.

This clone was counted a few times. This rearrangement joins TRBV2 to TRBJ1-2; 10 bases are a match to TRBD1. After removal of 5 bases from V and 6 bases from J, the junction contained 9 bases not matched to a gene. Germline lookup yields CDR1 SNHLY and CDR2 FYNNEI. The CDR3 extends over 15 amino acids. The CDR3 sequence: CASSRRTGTGDGYTF. In DNA form, the CDR3 reads TGTGCCAGCAGTCGACGAACCGGGACAGGGGATGGCTACACCTTC.

The rearrangement links TRBV29-1 to TRBJ2-7, with TRBD1 identical over 7 bases. V shed 5 bases and J 2 bases; nucleotides not matched to a gene: 3. Germline-derived CDR1 and CDR2 are SQVTM and ANQGSEA. The CDR3 has 12 amino acids. CDR3: CSVLDRTYEQYF. The CDR3 bases are TGCAGCGTTTTGGACAGGACCTACGAGCAGTACTTC.

The chain is built from TRBV9 and TRBJ2-3; D perhaps matches TRBD2 (6 bases). The CDR3 consists of 15 residues. V dropped 2 bases and J dropped 0 bases, with 10 bases sitting between them. Germline CDR1 and CDR2: SGDLS and YYNGEE. The CDR3 here is CASSVEGSSTDTQYF. In DNA, the CDR3 is TGTGCCAGCAGCGTGGAGGGATCTAGCACAGATACGCAGTATTTT.

The chain joins TRBV13 to TRBJ2-7, with a weak D call TRBD1 (6 bases). Germline CDR1 PRHDT, CDR2 FYEKMQ (reference sequence). The CDR3 extends over 12 amino acids. The V gene lost 7 bases and the J gene lost 7 bases, with 14 bases spanning the gap. Here the CDR3 reads CASTQQGAEQYF. The CDR3 coding sequence is TGTGCCAGCACCCAACAGGGCGCAGAGCAGTACTTC.

J is TRBJ1-1 and V is TRBV6-5; D not resolved. The CDR3 totals 15 residues. Germline CDR1 and CDR2: MNHEY and SVGAGI. Trimming pared 2 bases from V and 1 base from J, leaving 11 bases between. DNA of the CDR3: TGTGCCAGCAGTTACGCAATGGGTCCGAACACTGAAGCTTTCTTT. It encodes CASSYAMGPNTEAFF.

The V and J genes are TRBV4-2 and TRBJ2-1; TRBD2 might be the D (6 bases). CDR3 length: 17 residues. The germline CDR1 and CDR2 sequences are LGHNA and YNFKEQ. Trimming cost V 0 bases and J 0 bases, with 12 bases left between them. CDR3 region: CASSQDGTASSYNEQFF. The DNA of the CDR3 is TGTGCCAGCAGCCAAGATGGGACTGCCAGCTCCTACAATGAGCAGTTCTTC.

The chain recombines TRBV9 with TRBJ1-3; D not resolved. The germline V gene has CDR1 SGDLS and CDR2 YYNGEE. This CDR3 region has 13 residues. V dropped 0 bases and J dropped 3 bases, with 4 bases sitting between them. CDR3 sequence reads: CASSVGSGNTIYF. The DNA of the CDR3 is TGTGCCAGCAGCGTAGGGAGTGGAAACACCATATATTTT.

This chain connects TRBV6-6 to TRBJ2-1; TRBD2 might be the D (6 bases). CDR3 size: 14 residues. With 0 bases removed from V and 8 bases from J, the gap between germline ends came to 11 bases. Germline values: CDR1 MNHNY, CDR2 SVGAGI (reference sequence). The CDR3 DNA is TGTGCCAGCAGTTACTCACCGGGGGAGGATGAGCAGTTCTTC. Translated: CASSYSPGEDEQFF.

V usage is TRBV28 and J usage is TRBJ2-7, with D perhaps matching TRBD2 (5 bases). Germline V gene sequence: CDR1 MDHEN, CDR2 SYDVKM. Trimming cost V 4 bases and J 0 bases, with 10 bases left between them. The CDR3 contains 14 residues. The CDR3 region is CASSSGLISYEQYF. The CDR3 coding sequence is TGTGCCAGCAGTTCCGGACTGATCTCCTACGAGCAGTACTTC.

V is TRBV7-9 and J is TRBJ1-5; D may be TRBD1 (5 bases). This CDR3 spans 15 amino acids. Germline V gives CDR1 SEHNR, CDR2 FQNEAQ (reference sequence). Trimming pared 5 bases from V and 4 bases from J, leaving 15 bases between. The CDR3 reads CASSHSGRANQPQHF. CDR3 bases: TGTGCCAGCAGCCACTCAGGGAGGGCAAATCAGCCCCAGCATTTT.